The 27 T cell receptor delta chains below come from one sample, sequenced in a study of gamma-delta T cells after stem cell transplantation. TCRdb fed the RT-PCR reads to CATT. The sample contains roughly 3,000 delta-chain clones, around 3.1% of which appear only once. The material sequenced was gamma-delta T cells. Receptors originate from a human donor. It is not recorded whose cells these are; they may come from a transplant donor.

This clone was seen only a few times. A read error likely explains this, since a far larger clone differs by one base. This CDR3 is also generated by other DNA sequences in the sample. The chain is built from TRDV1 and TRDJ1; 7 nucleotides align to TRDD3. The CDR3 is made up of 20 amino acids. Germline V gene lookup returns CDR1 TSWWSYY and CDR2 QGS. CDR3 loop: CALGYPWGGYAEEYTDKLIF. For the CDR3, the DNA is TGTGCTCTTGGCTATCCATGGGGAGGATACGCCGAAGAGTACACTGATAAACTCATCTTT.

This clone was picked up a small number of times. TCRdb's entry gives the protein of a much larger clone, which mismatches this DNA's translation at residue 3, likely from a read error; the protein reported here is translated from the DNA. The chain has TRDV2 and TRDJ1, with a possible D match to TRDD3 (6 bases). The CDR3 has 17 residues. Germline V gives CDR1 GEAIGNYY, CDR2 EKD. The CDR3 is CARDTVGGLKYTDKLIF. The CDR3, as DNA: TGTGCCCGTGACACCGTTGGGGGGCTAAAGTACACCGATAAACTCATCTTT.

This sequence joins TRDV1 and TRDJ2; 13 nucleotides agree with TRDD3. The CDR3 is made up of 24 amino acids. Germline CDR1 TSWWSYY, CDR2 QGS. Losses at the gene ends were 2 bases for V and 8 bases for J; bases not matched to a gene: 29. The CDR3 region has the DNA TGTGCTCTTGGGGAATTAGAGCCCTTATTTGGGATTTACTGGGGGATACGGTGTCAGGCACAACTCTTCTTT. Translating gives CALGELEPLFGIYWGIRCQAQLFF.

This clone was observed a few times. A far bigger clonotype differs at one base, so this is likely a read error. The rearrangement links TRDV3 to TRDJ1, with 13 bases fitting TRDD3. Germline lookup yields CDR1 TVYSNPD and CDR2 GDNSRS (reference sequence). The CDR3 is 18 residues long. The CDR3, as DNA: TGTGCCTGTGACTCCCTCGTACTGGGGGATACGGGCACCGATAAGCTCATCTTT. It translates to CACDSLVLGDTGTDKLIF.

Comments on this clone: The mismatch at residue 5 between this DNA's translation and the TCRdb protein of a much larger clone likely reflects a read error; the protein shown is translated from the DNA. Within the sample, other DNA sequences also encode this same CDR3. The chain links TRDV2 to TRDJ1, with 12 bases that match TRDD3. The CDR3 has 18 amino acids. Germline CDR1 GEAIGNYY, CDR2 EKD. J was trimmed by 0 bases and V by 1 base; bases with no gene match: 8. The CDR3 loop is CACDTLGDTLPHTDKLIF. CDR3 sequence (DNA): TGTGCCTGTGACACACTGGGGGATACCCTCCCACACACCGATAAACTCATCTTT.

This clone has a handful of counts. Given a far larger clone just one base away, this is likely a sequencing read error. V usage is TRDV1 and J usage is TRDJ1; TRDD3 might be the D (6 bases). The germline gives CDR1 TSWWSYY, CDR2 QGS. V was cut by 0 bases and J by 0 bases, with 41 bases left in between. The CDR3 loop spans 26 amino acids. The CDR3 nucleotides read TGTGCTCTTGGGGAACTGAGTCTGGCCCCCGGGGACTGGGCGATACTCGAAGGATTACACACCGATAAACTCATCTTT. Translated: CALGELSLAPGDWAILEGLHTDKLIF.

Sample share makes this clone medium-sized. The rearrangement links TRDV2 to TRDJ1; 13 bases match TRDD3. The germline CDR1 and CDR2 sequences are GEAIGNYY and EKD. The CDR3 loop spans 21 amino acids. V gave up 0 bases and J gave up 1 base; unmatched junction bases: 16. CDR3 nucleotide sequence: TGTGCCTGTGACACCGTTGGGGGGGACCTTACTGGGGGATACGGCACCGATAAACTCATCTTT. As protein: CACDTVGGDLTGGYGTDKLIF.

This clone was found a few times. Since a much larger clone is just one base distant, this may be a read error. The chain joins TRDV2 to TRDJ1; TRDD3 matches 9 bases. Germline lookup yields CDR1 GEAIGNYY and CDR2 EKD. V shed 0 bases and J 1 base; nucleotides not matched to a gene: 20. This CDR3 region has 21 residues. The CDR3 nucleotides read TGTGCCTGTGACACCGTAATTACTGGGGGAGAGAAAGTGGGCTGCACCGATAAACTCATCTTT. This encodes CACDTVITGGEKVGCTDKLIF.

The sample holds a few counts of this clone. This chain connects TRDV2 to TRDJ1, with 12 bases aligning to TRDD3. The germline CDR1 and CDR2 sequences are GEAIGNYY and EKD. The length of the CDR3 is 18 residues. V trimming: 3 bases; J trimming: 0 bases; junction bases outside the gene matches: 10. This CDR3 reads CACDSLTGGYSYTDKLIF. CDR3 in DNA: TGTGCCTGTGACTCCCTTACTGGGGGATACTCATACACCGATAAACTCATCTTT.

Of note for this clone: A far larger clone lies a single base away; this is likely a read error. CDR3 in DNA: TGTGCTCTTGGGGAATTCCCCAGCGTCCGTACTGGGGGATGCTCATACACCGATAAACTCATCTTT. Its translation is CALGEFPSVRTGGCSYTDKLIF. This rearrangement joins TRDV1 to TRDJ1; 10 nucleotides line up with TRDD3. The CDR3 loop spans 22 amino acids. The germline gives CDR1 TSWWSYY, CDR2 QGS. Unmatched junction bases numbered 21, after V lost 2 bases and J lost 0 bases.

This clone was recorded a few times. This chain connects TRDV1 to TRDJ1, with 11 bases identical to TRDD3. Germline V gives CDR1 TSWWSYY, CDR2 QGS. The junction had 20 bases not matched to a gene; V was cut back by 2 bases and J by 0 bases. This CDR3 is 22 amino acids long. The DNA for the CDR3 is TGTGCTCTTGGGGAATTCCCCAGCGTCCGTACTGGGGGATATGTCAACACCGATAAACTCATCTTT. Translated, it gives CALGEFPSVRTGGYVNTDKLIF.

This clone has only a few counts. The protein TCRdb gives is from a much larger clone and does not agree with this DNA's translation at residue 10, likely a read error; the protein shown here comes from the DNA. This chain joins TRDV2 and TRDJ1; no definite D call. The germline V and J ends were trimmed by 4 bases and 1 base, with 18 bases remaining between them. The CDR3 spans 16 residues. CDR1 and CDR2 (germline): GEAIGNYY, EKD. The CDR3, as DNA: TGTGCCTGTGATAGTGTCGGGACCGAGGCCACCGATAAACTCATCTTT. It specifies CACDSVGTEATDKLIF.

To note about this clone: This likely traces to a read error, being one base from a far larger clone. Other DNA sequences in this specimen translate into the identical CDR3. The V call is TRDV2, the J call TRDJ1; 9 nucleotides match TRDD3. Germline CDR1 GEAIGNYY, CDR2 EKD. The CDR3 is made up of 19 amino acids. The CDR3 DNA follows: TGTGCCTGTGACACTATAACACTGGGGATACGCTCGGGCACCGATAAACTCATCTTC. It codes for CACDTITLGIRSGTDKLIF.

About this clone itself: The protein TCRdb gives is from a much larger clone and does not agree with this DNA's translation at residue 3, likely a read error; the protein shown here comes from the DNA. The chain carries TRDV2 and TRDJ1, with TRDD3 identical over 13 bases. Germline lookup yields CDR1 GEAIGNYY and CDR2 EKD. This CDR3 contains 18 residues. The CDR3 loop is CARDILTGGYGRTDKLIF. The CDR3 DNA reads TGTGCCCGTGACATTCTCACTGGGGGATACGGTCGGACCGATAAACTCATCTTT.

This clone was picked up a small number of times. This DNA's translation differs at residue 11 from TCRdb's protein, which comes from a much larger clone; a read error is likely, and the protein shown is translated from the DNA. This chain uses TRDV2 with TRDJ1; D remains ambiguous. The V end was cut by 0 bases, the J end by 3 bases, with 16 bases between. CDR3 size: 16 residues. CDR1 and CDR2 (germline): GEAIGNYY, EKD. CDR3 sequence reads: CACDTIMRRGADKLIF. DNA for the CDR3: TGTGCCTGTGACACCATAATGAGGAGAGGAGCCGATAAACTCATCTTT.

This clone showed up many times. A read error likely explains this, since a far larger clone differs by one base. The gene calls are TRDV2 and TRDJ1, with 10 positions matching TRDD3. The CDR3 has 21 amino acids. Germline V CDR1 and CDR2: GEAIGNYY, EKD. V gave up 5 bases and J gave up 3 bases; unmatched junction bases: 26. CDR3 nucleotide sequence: TGTGCCTGTGGCACTGTGGGGAGTACTGGGGGATTTCGGGTCGAGGCCGATAAACTCATCTTT. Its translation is CACGTVGSTGGFRVEADKLIF.

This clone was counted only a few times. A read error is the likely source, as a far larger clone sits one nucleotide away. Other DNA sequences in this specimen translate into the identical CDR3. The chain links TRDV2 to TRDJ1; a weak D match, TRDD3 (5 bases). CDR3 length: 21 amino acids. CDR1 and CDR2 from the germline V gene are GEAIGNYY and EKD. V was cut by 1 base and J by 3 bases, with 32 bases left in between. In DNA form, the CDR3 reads TGTGCCTGTGACACTGTGGGGAGTACTGGAGGATTTCGGGTCGAGGCCGATAAACTCATCTTT. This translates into CACDTVGSTGGFRVEADKLIF.

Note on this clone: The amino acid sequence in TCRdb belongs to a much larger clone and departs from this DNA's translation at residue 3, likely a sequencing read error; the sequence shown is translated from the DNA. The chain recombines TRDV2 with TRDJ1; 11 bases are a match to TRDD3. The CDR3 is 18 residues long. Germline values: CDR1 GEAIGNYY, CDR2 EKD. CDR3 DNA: TGTGCCCGTGACACCGTCCTTCCTACGTGGGGGATACGCCCGAAACTCATCTTT. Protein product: CARDTVLPTWGIRPKLIF.

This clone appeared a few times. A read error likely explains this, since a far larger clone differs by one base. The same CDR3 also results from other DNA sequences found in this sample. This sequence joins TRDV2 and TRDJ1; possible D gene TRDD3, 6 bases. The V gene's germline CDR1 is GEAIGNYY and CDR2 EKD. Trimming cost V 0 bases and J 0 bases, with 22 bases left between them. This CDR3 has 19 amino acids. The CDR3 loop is CACDTMSLGDTEYTDKLIF. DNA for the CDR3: TGTGCCTGTGACACCATGAGTCTGGGAGATACGGAGTACACCGATAAACTCATCTTT.

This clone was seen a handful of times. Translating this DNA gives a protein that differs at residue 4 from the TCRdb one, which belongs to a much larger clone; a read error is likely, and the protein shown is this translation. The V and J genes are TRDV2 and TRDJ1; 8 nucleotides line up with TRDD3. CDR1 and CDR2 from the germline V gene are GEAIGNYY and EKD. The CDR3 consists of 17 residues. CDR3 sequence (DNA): TGTGCCTGTGGCACCGTAGGTGGGGGATTAGACACCGATAAACTCATCTTT. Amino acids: CACGTVGGGLDTDKLIF.

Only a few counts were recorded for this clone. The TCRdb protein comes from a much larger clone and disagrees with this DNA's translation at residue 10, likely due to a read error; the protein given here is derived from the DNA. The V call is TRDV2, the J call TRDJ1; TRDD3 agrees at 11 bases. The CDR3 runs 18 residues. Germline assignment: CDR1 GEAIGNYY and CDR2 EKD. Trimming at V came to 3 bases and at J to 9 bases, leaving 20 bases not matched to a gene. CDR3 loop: CACDPVQGLYGGYAELIF. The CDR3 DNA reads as TGTGCCTGTGACCCCGTCCAGGGCCTTTATGGGGGATACGCCGAACTCATCTTT.

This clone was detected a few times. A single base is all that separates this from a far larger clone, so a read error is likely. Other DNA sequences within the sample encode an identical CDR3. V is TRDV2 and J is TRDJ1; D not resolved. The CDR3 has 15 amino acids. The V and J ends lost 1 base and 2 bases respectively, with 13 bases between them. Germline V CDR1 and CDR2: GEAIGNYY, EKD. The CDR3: CACDTITVPTDKLIF. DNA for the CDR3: TGTGCCTGTGACACTATAACCGTACCAACCGATAAACTCATCTTT.

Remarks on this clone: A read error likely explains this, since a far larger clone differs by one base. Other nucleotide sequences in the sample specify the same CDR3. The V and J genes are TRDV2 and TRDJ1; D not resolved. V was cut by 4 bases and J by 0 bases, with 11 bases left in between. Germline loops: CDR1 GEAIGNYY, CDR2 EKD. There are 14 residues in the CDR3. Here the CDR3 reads CACDTVQNTDKLIF. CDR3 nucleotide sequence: TGTGCCTGTGATACCGTCCAGAACACCGATAAACTCATCTTT.

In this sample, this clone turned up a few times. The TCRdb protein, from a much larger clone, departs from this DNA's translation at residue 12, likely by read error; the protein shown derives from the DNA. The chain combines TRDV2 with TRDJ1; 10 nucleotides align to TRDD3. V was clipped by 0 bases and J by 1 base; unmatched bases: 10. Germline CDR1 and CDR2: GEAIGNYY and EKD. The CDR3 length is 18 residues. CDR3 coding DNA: TGTGCCTGTGACACCGTCGGTACTGGGGGATTCACCACCGATAAACTCATCTTT. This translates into CACDTVGTGGFTTDKLIF.

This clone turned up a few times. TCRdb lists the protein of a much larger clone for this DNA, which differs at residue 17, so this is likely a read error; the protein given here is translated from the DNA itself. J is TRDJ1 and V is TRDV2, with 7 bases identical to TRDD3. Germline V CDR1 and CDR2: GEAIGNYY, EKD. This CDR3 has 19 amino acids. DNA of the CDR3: TGTGCCTGTGACTCAGTGAGGCCTGGGGGTTATATAAACACCGATAAATTCATCTTT. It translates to CACDSVRPGGYINTDKFIF.

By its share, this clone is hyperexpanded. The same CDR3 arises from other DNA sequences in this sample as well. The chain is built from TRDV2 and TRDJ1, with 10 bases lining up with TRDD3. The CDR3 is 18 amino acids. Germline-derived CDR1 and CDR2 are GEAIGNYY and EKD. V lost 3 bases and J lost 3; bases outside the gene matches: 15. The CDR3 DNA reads TGTGCCTGTGACCCTCTCTTGACGGGGGATACGCGGGCCGATAAACTCATCTTT. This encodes CACDPLLTGDTRADKLIF.

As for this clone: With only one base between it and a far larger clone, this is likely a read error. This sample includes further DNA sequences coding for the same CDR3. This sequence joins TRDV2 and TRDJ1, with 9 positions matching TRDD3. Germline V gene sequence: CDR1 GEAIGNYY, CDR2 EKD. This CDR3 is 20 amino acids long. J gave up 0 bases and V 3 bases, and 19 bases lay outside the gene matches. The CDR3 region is CACDALLGDTRLGYTDKLIF. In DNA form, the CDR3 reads TGTGCCTGTGACGCGCTACTGGGGGACACAAGGCTGGGGTACACCGATAAACTCATCTTT.